Detailed here is one T cell receptor (beta chain). The data were taken from a study of metastatic and nonmetastatic thyroid tumors. The length of the CDR3 is 16 residues. The V gene's germline CDR1 is MDHEN and CDR2 SYDVKM. V was clipped by 7 bases and J by 1 base; unmatched bases: 10. TCRdb re-clonotyped the PCR reads via MiXCR. The repertoire holds some 19,000 clones, with around 30% as singletons. All patients were untreated before thyroid surgery. The sequencing input was tumor tissue. The V call is TRBV28, the J call TRBJ2-1; 7 bases are shared with TRBD1. This sequence was found in a female donor with papillary thyroid cancer or a benign thyroid nodule (not recorded which). Some clones in this sample may be carry-over from other donors' samples. CDR3 sequence reads: CASKWTGDLSYNEQFF. CDR3 DNA: TGTGCCAGCAAGTGGACAGGTGATTTGTCCTACAATGAGCAGTTCTTC.